This is a list of T cell receptor beta chains from one sample in a study of graft-versus-host responses after intestinal transplantation. The data were produced by immunoSEQ multiplex PCR, yet TCRdb's version contains in-frame clones alone and is incomplete. The sample carries 15,000 to 20,000 clones, more than 70% recorded once. Sequenced here: bone marrow, sampled approximately 120 days after intestinal transplantation. Receptors were obtained from a human patient who received an intestinal transplant, so some T cells may come from the graft donor. Both conserved end residues are part of each CDR3. Fields, in order: D gene, J gene, V gene, clone size, CDR3 DNA, CDR3 protein. D genes are given only for firm matches. The size of a clone is reported for some rows only, either as once, few or many, or as a class for expanded clones.

TRBD2 | TRBJ2-1 | TRBV7-6 | NA | TGTGCCAGCAGCGCAGGACTAGCGCCGCTCGAGACCAATGAGCAGTTCTTC | CASSAGLAPLETNEQFF
NA | TRBJ2-4 | TRBV6-1 | NA | TGTGCCAGCAGTGAAAGATTCCCGGGACCTAGCCGACCCATCAAAAACATTCAGTACTTC | CASSERFPGPSRPIKNIQYF
TRBD1 | TRBJ2-6 | TRBV7-2 | NA | TGTGCCAGCAGCAAACAGGGGGTGAACTCTGGGGCCAACGTCCTGACTTTC | CASSKQGVNSGANVLTF
TRBD2 | TRBJ2-7 | TRBV5-6 | NA | TGTGCCAGCAGCTTTCGCGGACTAGCTTTGGACGAGCAGTACTTC | CASSFRGLALDEQYF
NA | TRBJ2-5 | TRBV7-9 | NA | TGTGCCAGCAGCCCTACAGAGCAAGAGACCCAGTACTTC | CASSPTEQETQYF
NA | TRBJ2-2 | TRBV6-5 | NA | TGTGCCAGCAGTAATATTAGGAGGCTCACCGGGGAGCTGTTTTTT | CASSNIRRLTGELFF
NA | TRBJ2-2 | TRBV14 | NA | TGTGCCAGCAGCTCCGGGATTTGGACCCTTGCCGGGGAGCTGTTTTTT | CASSSGIWTLAGELFF
TRBD2 | TRBJ2-1 | TRBV6-5 | once | TGTGCCAGCAGTTACCGGGGGGATTCCTACAATGAGCAGTTCTTC | CASSYRGDSYNEQFF
NA | TRBJ2-1 | TRBV7-7 | few | TGTGCTAGCAGCTTAGGTGGCGGAAGCTACAATGAGCAGTTCTTC | CASSLGGGSYNEQFF
NA | TRBJ1-5 | TRBV28 | NA | TGTGCCAGCAGTCCCTGGACACGGGAAGCCCCCTATAGCAATCAGCCCCAGCATTTT | CASSPWTREAPYSNQPQHF
NA | TRBJ2-7 | TRBV27 | NA | TGTGCCAGCAGTTTATCGCGGGACGGCTACGAGCAGTACTTC | CASSLSRDGYEQYF
NA | TRBJ2-7 | TRBV28 | once | TGTGCCAGCAGTTTAGGGCCCCCGGGGAACGGGCAGTACTTC | CASSLGPPGNGQYF
NA | TRBJ1-2 | TRBV30 | NA | TGTGCCTGGGACTTAAGGGGAACAGAATTC | CAWDLRGTEF
TRBD1 | TRBJ1-2 | TRBV5-6 | few | TGTGCCAGCAGCTTACAGGGGGCCGGCTATGGCTACACCTTC | CASSLQGAGYGYTF
TRBD2 | TRBJ2-3 | TRBV4-1 | NA | TGCGCCAGCAGCCAAGAGTTAGCGGGGAACACAGATACGCAGTATTTT | CASSQELAGNTDTQYF
NA | TRBJ2-2 | TRBV7-1 | NA | TGTGCCAGCAGCCCTGGGACGAGGGGGGAGCTGTTTTTT | CASSPGTRGELFF
TRBD1 | TRBJ1-2 | TRBV2 | NA | TGTGCCAGCAGTCGACAGGGGCCCCACTCCATCTATGGCTACACCTTC | CASSRQGPHSIYGYTF
TRBD2 | TRBJ2-7 | TRBV4-2 | NA | TGTGCCAGCAGCCACGGGGGGGATTTCTACGAGCAGTACTTC | CASSHGGDFYEQYF
NA | TRBJ2-1 | TRBV7-8 | NA | TGTGCCAGCAGCCAAACCGAGGGTAATGGAAATGAGCAGTTCTTC | CASSQTEGNGNEQFF
TRBD2 | TRBJ2-1 | TRBV6-5 | NA | TGTGCCAGCAGATTTCTAGCGGGAGGGAACAATGAGCAGTTCTTC | CASRFLAGGNNEQFF
NA | TRBJ1-1 | TRBV27 | NA | TGTGCCAGCATCGAACGCCCCGGACATACGAACACTGAAGCTTTCTTT | CASIERPGHTNTEAFF
TRBD1 | TRBJ1-1 | TRBV28 | NA | TGTGCCAGCAGACAGGGGGGAACTGAAGCTTTCTTT | CASRQGGTEAFF
NA | TRBJ1-1 | TRBV28 | NA | TGTGCCAGCAGTCAGAGGTGGGGACGGTACACTGAAGCTTTCTTT | CASSQRWGRYTEAFF
NA | TRBJ2-2 | TRBV6-1 | NA | TGTGCCAGCAGTGGATACACCGGGGAGCTGTTTTTT | CASSGYTGELFF
NA | TRBJ1-2 | TRBV6-1 | NA | TGTGCCAGCAGTGAAGGGACAACTAACTATGGCTACACCTTC | CASSEGTTNYGYTF
NA | TRBJ1-2 | TRBV28 | NA | TGTGCCAGCAGTTTATTTGCGGGATTAGACTATGGCTACACCTTC | CASSLFAGLDYGYTF
NA | TRBJ2-7 | TRBV19 | NA | TGTGCCAGTAGTATGGCGGGGACCCTCCGCTACGAGCAGTACTTC | CASSMAGTLRYEQYF
NA | TRBJ2-7 | TRBV28 | NA | TGTGCCAGCAGTCCCTCCCGGGGCAGTATGGCCTACGAGCAGTACTTC | CASSPSRGSMAYEQYF
TRBD1 | TRBJ2-1 | TRBV12-5 | NA | TGTGCTAGTGGTTTCACAGGGGGTGGCTACAATGAGCAGTTCTTC | CASGFTGGGYNEQFF
TRBD2 | TRBJ2-1 | TRBV15 | NA | TGTGCCACCAGCGGCCGCGGGCTAGCGGGACCTTACAATGAGCAGTTCTTC | CATSGRGLAGPYNEQFF
NA | TRBJ2-7 | TRBV6-1 | NA | TGTGCCAGCAGTGAAGAACTCCAGGCTTCGTACGAGCAGTACTTC | CASSEELQASYEQYF
TRBD2 | TRBJ2-1 | TRBV5-4 | NA | TGTGCCAGCAGCTCGAGCGGGAGCCTCTCCTACAATGAGCAGTTCTTC | CASSSSGSLSYNEQFF
NA | TRBJ1-2 | TRBV5-1 | NA | TGCGCCAGCAGCTTGGAACGGATCAACTATGGCTACACCTTC | CASSLERINYGYTF
NA | TRBJ2-3 | TRBV6-5 | NA | TGTGCCAGCAGTTACTCGAAGGGACTGGGAGATACGCAGTATTTT | CASSYSKGLGDTQYF
NA | TRBJ1-1 | TRBV28 | NA | TGTGCCAGCAGTTTATCAGGGAGAGGGGACACTGAAGCTTTCTTT | CASSLSGRGDTEAFF
NA | TRBJ2-5 | TRBV6-5 | NA | TGTGCCAGCAGCCTGGGGGGGGGCCGACTAGAGACCCAGTACTTC | CASSLGGGRLETQYF
NA | TRBJ1-5 | TRBV28 | NA | TGTGCCAGCAGGGTCCTCCGGACAGATCAGCCCCAGCATTTT | CASRVLRTDQPQHF
NA | TRBJ1-5 | TRBV29-1 | few | TGCAGCGTTGTAGGTCAGCCCCAGCATTTT | CSVVGQPQHF
NA | TRBJ1-6 | TRBV21-1 | NA | TGTGCCAGCACTCGGGACAGATATAATTCACCCCTCCACTTT | CASTRDRYNSPLHF
TRBD2 | TRBJ2-7 | TRBV27 | once | TGTGCCAGCAGAGTATCGGGACTAGCGGGCGAGCAGTACTTC | CASRVSGLAGEQYF
TRBD2 | TRBJ2-7 | TRBV6-5 | once | TGTGCCAGCAAACCCGCTAGCGGGATCGACGAGCAGTACTTC | CASKPASGIDEQYF
NA | TRBJ2-2 | TRBV11-2 | NA | TGTGCCAGCAGCTTAGAGGTCTACCCCACCGGGGAGCTGTTTTTT | CASSLEVYPTGELFF
NA | TRBJ2-4 | TRBV5-1 | NA | TGCGCCAGCAGCTTGGCAGCCAAAAACATTCAGTACTTC | CASSLAAKNIQYF
NA | TRBJ2-7 | TRBV7-9 | NA | TGTGCCAGCAGCCCTAGACAGTTCTCCTACGAGCAGTACTTC | CASSPRQFSYEQYF
NA | TRBJ2-1 | TRBV7-9 | NA | TGTGCCAGCAGACTTATAGTGGTTGAGCAGTTCTTC | CASRLIVVEQFF
NA | TRBJ2-7 | TRBV5-6 | NA | TGTGCCAGCAGCTTGGCAGGGAGCGAGCAGTACTTC | CASSLAGSEQYF
TRBD2 | TRBJ2-1 | TRBV18 | NA | TGTGCCAGCTCACCACCGGTAAGCGGGAGGGTCTACAATGAGCAGTTCTTC | CASSPPVSGRVYNEQFF
TRBD1 | TRBJ2-7 | TRBV4-3 | NA | TGCGCCAGCAGCCAAGGGCCCGACCCGGGACAGGGGGCCGACGAGCAGTACTTC | CASSQGPDPGQGADEQYF